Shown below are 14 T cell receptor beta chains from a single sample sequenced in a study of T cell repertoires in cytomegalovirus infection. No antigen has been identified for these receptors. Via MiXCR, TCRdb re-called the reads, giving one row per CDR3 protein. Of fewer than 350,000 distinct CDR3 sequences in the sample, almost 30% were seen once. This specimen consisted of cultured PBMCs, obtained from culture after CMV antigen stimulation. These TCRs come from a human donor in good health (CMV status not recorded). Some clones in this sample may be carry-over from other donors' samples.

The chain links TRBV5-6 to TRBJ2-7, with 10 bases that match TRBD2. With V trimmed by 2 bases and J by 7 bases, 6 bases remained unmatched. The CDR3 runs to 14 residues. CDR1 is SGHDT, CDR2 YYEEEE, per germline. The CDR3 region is CASSLAGGREEQYF. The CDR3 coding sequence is TGTGCCAGCAGCTTAGCGGGGGGGCGGGAAGAGCAGTACTTC.

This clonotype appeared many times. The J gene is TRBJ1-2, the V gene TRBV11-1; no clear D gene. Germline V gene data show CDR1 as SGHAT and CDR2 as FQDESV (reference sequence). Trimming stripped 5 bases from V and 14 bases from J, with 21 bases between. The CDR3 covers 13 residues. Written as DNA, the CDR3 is TGTGCCAGCAGCCGCGACCGGGCCAAGCCCTTTACCTTC. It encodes CASSRDRAKPFTF.

This chain's CDR3 is CASSQLAVVGGGYTF. For the CDR3, the DNA is TGCGCCAGCAGCCAGCTAGCAGTGGTTGGCGGGGGCTACACCTTC. The rearrangement links TRBV4-3 to TRBJ1-2, with no clear D. V was pared by 3 bases and J by 8 bases, with 19 bases between. Germline V gene data show CDR1 as LGHNA and CDR2 as YSLEER. This CDR3 spans 15 amino acids.

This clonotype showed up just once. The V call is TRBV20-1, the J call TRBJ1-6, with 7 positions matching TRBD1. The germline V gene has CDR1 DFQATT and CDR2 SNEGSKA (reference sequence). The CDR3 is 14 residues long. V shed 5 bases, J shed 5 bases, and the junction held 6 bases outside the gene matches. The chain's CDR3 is CSAVTGRDNSPLHF. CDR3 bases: TGCAGTGCTGTGACAGGGAGAGATAATTCACCCCTCCACTTT.

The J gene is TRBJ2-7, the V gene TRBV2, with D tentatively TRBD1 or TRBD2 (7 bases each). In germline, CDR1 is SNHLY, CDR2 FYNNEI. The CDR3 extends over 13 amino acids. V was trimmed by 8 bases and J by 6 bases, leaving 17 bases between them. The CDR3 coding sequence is TGTGCCAGCTACTATGACAGGGAGGGCGAGCAGTACTTC. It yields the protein CASYYDREGEQYF. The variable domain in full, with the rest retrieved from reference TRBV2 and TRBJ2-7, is EPEVTQTPSHQVTQMGQEVILRCVPISNHLYFYWYRQILGQKVEFLVSFYNNEISEKSEIFDDQFSVERPDGSNFTLKIRSTKLEDSAMYFCASYYDREGEQYFGPGTRLTVT.

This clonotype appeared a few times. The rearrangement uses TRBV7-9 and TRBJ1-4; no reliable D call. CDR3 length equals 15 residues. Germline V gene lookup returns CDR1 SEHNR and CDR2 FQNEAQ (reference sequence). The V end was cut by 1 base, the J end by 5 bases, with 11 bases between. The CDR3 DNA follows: TGTGCCAGCAGCTTAGACACACGCTTAAATGAAAAACTGTTTTTT. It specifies CASSLDTRLNEKLFF.

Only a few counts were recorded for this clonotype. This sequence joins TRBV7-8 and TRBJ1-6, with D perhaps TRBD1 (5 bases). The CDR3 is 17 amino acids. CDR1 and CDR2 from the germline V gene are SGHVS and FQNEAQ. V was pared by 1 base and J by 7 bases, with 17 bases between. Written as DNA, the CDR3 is TGTGCCAGCAGCTTAGTATCGGGGGAAGCGGGGAATTCACCCCTCCACTTT. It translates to CASSLVSGEAGNSPLHF.

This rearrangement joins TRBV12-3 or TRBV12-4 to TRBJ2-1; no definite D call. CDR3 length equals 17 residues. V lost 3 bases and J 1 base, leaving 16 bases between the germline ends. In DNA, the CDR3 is TGTGCCAGCAGTTTTACAGCGTTCATCAGTTCCTACAATGAGCAGTTCTTC. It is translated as CASSFTAFISSYNEQFF.

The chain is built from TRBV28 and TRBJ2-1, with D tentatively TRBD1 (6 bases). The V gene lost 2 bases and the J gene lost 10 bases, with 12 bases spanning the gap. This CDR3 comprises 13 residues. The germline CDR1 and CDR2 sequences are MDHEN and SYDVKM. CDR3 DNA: TGTGCCAGCAGTTTAGGACAGCCCGGAGAGCAGTTCTTC. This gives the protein CASSLGQPGEQFF. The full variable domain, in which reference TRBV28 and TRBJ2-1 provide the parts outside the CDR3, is DVKVTQSSRYLVKRTGEKVFLECVQDMDHENMFWYRQDPGLGLRLIYFSYDVKMKEKGDIPEGYSVSREKKERFSLILESASTNQTSMYLCASSLGQPGEQFFGPGTRLTVL.

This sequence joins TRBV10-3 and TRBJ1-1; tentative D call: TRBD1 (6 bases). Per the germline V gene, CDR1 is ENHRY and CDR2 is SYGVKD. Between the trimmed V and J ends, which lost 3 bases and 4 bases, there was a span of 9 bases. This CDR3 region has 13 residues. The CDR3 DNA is TGTGCCATCAGTGATAGGGGGATCACTGAAGCTTTCTTT. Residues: CAISDRGITEAFF.

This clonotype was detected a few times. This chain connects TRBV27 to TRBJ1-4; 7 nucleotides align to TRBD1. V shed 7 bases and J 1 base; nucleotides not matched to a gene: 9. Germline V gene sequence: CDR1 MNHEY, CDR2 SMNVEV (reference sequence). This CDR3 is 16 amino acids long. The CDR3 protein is CASTYRGSGTNEKLFF. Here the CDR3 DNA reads TGTGCCAGCACCTACAGGGGAAGTGGAACTAATGAAAAACTGTTTTTT.

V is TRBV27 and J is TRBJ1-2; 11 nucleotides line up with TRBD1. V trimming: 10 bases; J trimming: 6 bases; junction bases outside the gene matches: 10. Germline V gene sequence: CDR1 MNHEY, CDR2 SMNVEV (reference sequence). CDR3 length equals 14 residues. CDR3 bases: TGTGCCACCGCCCTGGGGACAGGGGGGAATGGCTACACCTTC. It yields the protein CATALGTGGNGYTF.

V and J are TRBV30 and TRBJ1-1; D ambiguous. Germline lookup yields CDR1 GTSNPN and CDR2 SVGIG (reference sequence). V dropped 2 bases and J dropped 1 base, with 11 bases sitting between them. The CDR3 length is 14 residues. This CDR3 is CAWSPGPPNTEAFF. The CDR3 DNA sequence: TGTGCCTGGAGTCCCGGACCCCCGAACACTGAAGCTTTCTTT. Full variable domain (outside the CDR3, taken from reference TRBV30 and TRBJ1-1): SQTIHQWPATLVQPVGSPLSLECTVEGTSNPNLYWYRQAAGRGLQLLFYSVGIGQISSEVPQNLSASRPQDRQFILSSKKLLLSDSGFYLCAWSPGPPNTEAFFGQGTRLTVV.

CDR3 DNA sequence: TGCAGTGCCCACAGGAGGCACACAGATACGCAGTATTTT. This translates into CSAHRRHTDTQYF. The chain couples TRBV20-1 to TRBJ2-3, with D perhaps matching TRBD1 or TRBD2 (5 bases each). This CDR3 has 13 amino acids. V gave up 6 bases and J gave up 2 bases, with 12 bases separating them. Germline V gene data show CDR1 as DFQATT and CDR2 as SNEGSKA (reference sequence).